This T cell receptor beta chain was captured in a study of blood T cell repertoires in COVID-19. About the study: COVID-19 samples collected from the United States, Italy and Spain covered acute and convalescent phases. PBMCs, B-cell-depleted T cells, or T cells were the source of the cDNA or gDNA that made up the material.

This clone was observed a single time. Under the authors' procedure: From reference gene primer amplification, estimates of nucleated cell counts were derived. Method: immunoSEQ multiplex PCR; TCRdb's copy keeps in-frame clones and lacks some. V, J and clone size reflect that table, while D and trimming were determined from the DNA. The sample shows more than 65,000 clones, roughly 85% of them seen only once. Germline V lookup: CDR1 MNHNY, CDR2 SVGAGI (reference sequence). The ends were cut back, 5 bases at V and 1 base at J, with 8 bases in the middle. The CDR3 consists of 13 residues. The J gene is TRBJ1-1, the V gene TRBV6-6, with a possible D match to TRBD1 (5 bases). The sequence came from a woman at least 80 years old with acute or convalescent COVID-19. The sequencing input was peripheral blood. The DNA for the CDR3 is TGTGCCAGCAGTAGACAGTGGAACACTGAAGCTTTCTTT. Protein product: CASSRQWNTEAFF.